The clone carrying this TCR beta chain was counted ten times or more. Its antigen remains unidentified. The protocol was immunoSEQ multiplex PCR, while the TCRdb copy is restricted to in-frame clones and leaves out a portion. Sampling found 41,000 or so clones, none seen once. These data are taken from a study of T cells after posttransplantation cyclophosphamide. The germline gives CDR1 ENHRY, CDR2 SYGVKD. Unmatched junction bases numbered 23, after V lost 11 bases and J lost 10 bases. The CDR3 is 17 residues long. Whole-study findings and limits: Blood and skin or GI T cell repertoires showed limited TRB overlap. Donor CD8+ memory clones often dominated recipient blood repertoires at later times.

The chain recombines TRBV10-3 with TRBJ1-6; 7 bases match TRBD1. The receptor was isolated from a man younger than 45 in good health and a related stem cell transplant donor. The specimen sequenced was PBMCs. The CDR3 DNA follows: TGTGCCGCCGGTGGGTCTGGCAGGGGGGTGTCCGGATCACCCCTCCACTTT. Protein sequence: CAAGGSGRGVSGSPLHF.